Listed below are T cell receptor beta chains from one sample, sequenced in a study of blood T cells in healthy people across ages. One entry per CDR3 protein, called by TCRdb with MiXCR from the 5' RACE reads. Of about 580,000 distinct CDR3 sequences listed, roughly 43% are singletons. Sequencing was carried out using blood. All receptors derive from an elderly man in good health. The CDR3 runs from the conserved cysteine through the conserved F or W. The D gene is left open where the match is weak. Some rows mark clone size as missing; the rest say once, few, many or name a class of expanded clone.

>TRBJ2-4|TRBV6-6|NA|NA
TGTGTCAGCAGTTACTCAGGAGGGGTAGGAAATACTGAACAGTACTTC
CVSSYSGGVGNTEQYF
>TRBJ1-2|TRBV7-9|TRBD1|few
TGTGCCAGCAGCTTACAAAGCGCCGGGACAGTCTATGGCTACACCTTC
CASSLQSAGTVYGYTF
>TRBJ2-3|TRBV6-2/TRBV6-3|NA|NA
TGTGCCAGCAGTTCCGCAGGGGAGGCAGATACGCAGTATTTT
CASSSAGEADTQYF
>TRBJ2-3|TRBV6-1|TRBD2|once
TGTGCCAGCAGTGCTCTAGCGGAGGTGAGCACAGATACGCAGTATTTT
CASSALAEVSTDTQYF
>TRBJ2-3|TRBV12-3/TRBV12-4|TRBD2|few
TGTGCCAGCAGCCCCGGGACTAGAGCTAGCACAGATACGCAGTATTTT
CASSPGTRASTDTQYF
>TRBJ1-5|TRBV12-3/TRBV12-4|TRBD1|NA
TGTGCCAGCACCCTAGACAGGGGGGATCAGCCCCAGCATTTT
CASTLDRGDQPQHF
>TRBJ2-5|TRBV20-1|NA|few
TGCAGTGCTAGATGGGCAGTTCAAGAGACCCAGTACTTC
CSARWAVQETQYF
>TRBJ2-1|TRBV7-9|TRBD2|few
TGTGCCAGCAGTCGTCCGGGACTAGCGGCACACAATGAGCAGTTCTTC
CASSRPGLAAHNEQFF
>TRBJ2-3|TRBV20-1|TRBD2|few
TGCAGTGCCAGAGGGGTAGCGGGAGGGGATACGCAGTATTTT
CSARGVAGGDTQYF
>TRBJ1-2|TRBV7-2|NA|NA
TGTGCCAGCAGCCAAACAGGGATGGACTATGGCTACACCTTC
CASSQTGMDYGYTF
>TRBJ2-1|TRBV24-1|TRBD1|few
TGTGCCACCAGTGATTGGGGAACAGGGGCAGGTGAGCAGTTCTTC
CATSDWGTGAGEQFF